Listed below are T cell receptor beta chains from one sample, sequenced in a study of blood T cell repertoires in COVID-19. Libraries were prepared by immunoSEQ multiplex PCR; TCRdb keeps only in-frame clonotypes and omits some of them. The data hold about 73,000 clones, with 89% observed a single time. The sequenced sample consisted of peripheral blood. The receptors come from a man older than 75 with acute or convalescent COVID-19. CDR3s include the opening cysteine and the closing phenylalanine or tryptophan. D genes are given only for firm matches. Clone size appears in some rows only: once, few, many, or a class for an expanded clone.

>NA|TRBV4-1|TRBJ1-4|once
CASSQVNQANEKLFF
TGCGCCAGCAGCCAAGTCAACCAGGCTAATGAAAAACTGTTTTTT
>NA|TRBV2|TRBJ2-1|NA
CASRIYSYNEQFF
TGTGCCAGCAGAATTTACTCCTACAATGAGCAGTTCTTC
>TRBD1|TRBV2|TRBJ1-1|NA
CASRTRDSYNLNTEAFF
TGTGCCAGCAGGACGCGGGACAGCTACAATTTGAACACTGAAGCTTTCTTT
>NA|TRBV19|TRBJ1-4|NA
CASSRTQGATNEKLFF
TGTGCCAGTAGTCGCACCCAGGGCGCAACTAATGAAAAACTGTTTTTT
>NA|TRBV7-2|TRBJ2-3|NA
CASRKLTDTQYF
TGTGCCAGCAGGAAGCTAACAGATACGCAGTATTTT
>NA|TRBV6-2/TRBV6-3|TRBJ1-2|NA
CASSALTGGGGYTF
TGTGCCAGCAGTGCCCTGACAGGAGGAGGTGGCTACACCTTC
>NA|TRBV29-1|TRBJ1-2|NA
CSVAASRNYGYTF
TGCAGCGTTGCGGCCTCCAGGAACTATGGCTACACCTTC
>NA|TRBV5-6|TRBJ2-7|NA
CASSLDTSYEQYF
TGTGCCAGCAGCTTGGACACTAGCTACGAGCAGTACTTC
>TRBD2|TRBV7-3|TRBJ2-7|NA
CASSLAGGRNYEQYF
TGTGCCAGCAGCTTAGCGGGGGGCCGTAACTACGAGCAGTACTTC
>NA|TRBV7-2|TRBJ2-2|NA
CASSLAEGTGELFF
TGTGCCAGCAGCTTAGCGGAGGGCACCGGGGAGCTGTTTTTT
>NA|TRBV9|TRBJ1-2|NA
CASSVASQGRGYTF
TGTGCCAGCAGCGTAGCTTCCCAGGGGCGAGGCTACACCTTC
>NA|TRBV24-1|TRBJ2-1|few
CATSASGGEQFF
TGTGCCACCAGTGCCTCCGGGGGTGAGCAGTTCTTC
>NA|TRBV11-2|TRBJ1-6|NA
CASSLTGAFPDSPLHF
TGTGCCAGCAGCCTTACAGGAGCTTTCCCTGATTCACCCCTCCACTTT
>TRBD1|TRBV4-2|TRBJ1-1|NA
CASSPNLGQGTNTEAFF
TGTGCCAGCAGCCCTAATCTAGGACAGGGAACGAACACTGAAGCTTTCTTT
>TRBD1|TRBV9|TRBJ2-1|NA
CASSRQGTADEQFF
TGTGCCAGCAGTCGACAGGGGACAGCCGATGAGCAGTTCTTC
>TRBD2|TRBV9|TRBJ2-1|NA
CASSVGSGSTEQFF
TGTGCCAGCAGCGTAGGGAGCGGGAGCACTGAGCAGTTCTTC
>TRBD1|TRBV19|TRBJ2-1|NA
CASSIQGAGYEQFF
TGTGCCAGTAGTATCCAGGGGGCAGGGTATGAGCAGTTCTTC
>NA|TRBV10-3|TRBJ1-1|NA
CAISNTMNTEAFF
TGTGCCATCAGTAACACAATGAACACTGAAGCTTTCTTT
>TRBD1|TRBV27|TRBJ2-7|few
CASSWDSSYEQYF
TGTGCCAGCAGTTGGGACAGCTCCTACGAGCAGTACTTC
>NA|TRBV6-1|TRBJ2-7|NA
CASSEGASSSYEQYF
TGTGCCAGCAGCGAAGGGGCCTCAAGCTCCTACGAGCAGTACTTC